A selection of T cell receptor beta chains follows, all from one sample in a study of blood T cell repertoires in COVID-19. The repertoire was sequenced with immunoSEQ multiplex PCR; TCRdb's copy has only in-frame clones and lacks some. This sample has about 64,000 clones, with 65% to 90% found just once. Sequences were obtained from peripheral blood. These TCRs come from a man aged 50 to 60 with active COVID-19. CDR3s include the opening cysteine and the closing phenylalanine or tryptophan. D genes are given only for firm matches. Clone size is stated in some rows and not others, as once, few, many or a class when expanded.

J gene,V gene,clone size,D gene,CDR3 DNA,CDR3 protein
TRBJ2-1,TRBV10-3,few,TRBD1,TGTGCCATCAAAGTAGGACAGGTCGCCTCCTACAATGAGCAGTTCTTC,CAIKVGQVASYNEQFF
TRBJ2-3,TRBV6-2/TRBV6-3,.,.,TGTGCCAGCAGTACAGGGTTCCGGACAGATACGCAGTATTTT,CASSTGFRTDTQYF
TRBJ1-5,TRBV2,.,.,TGTGCCAGCAGTCCCGTTCGCGTTAGCAATCAGCCCCAGCATTTT,CASSPVRVSNQPQHF
TRBJ2-3,TRBV7-3,.,.,TGTGCCAGCAGCTTAACCCCTATCACAGATACGCAGTATTTT,CASSLTPITDTQYF
TRBJ2-3,TRBV11-2,few,TRBD1,TGTGCCAGCACCTCTTTGAGGGGACAGGGGAATTCAGATACGCAGTATTTT,CASTSLRGQGNSDTQYF
TRBJ2-2,TRBV5-1,.,.,TGCGCCAGCAGCTTGGAAAGGAGGAACACCGGGGAGCTGTTTTTT,CASSLERRNTGELFF
TRBJ2-7,TRBV9,.,TRBD1,TGTGCCAGCAGCTCCCAGGGGGCCCCCTACGAGCAGTACTTC,CASSSQGAPYEQYF
TRBJ1-2,TRBV9,.,TRBD1,TGTGCCAGCAGCGAGGGGGCAGGGGGAACCTATGGCTACACCTTC,CASSEGAGGTYGYTF
TRBJ2-2,TRBV3-1/TRBV3-2,.,TRBD2,TGTGCCAGCAGCCAACTAGCGGGTAACACCGGGGAGCTGTTTTTT,CASSQLAGNTGELFF
TRBJ2-2,TRBV7-2,few,.,TGTGCCAGCAGCTTCCCCCCGGGGGAGCTGTTTTTT,CASSFPPGELFF
TRBJ2-2,TRBV9,.,TRBD1,TGTGCCAGCAGCGTGATACCCGACAGGGGGAAGAACACCGGGGAGCTGTTTTTT,CASSVIPDRGKNTGELFF
TRBJ2-1,TRBV7-7,.,TRBD1,TGTGCTAGCAGCTTAGACAGGGGGCAGCGTGAGCAGTTCTTC,CASSLDRGQREQFF
TRBJ1-3,TRBV7-6,.,.,TGTGCCAGCAGCATGAGGGGGAACACCATATATTTT,CASSMRGNTIYF
TRBJ2-3,TRBV11-3,.,TRBD2,TGTGCCAGCAGCTTTAGCGGGAGTGGAGTAGATACGCAGTATTTT,CASSFSGSGVDTQYF
TRBJ2-7,TRBV11-2,once,TRBD2,TGTGCCAGCAGCGTAACTAGCGGGGGCCTCTATGGCGAGCAGTACTTC,CASSVTSGGLYGEQYF
TRBJ2-3,TRBV6-1,.,TRBD2,TGTGCCAGCAGTGATAGCGGGCCCACAGATACGCAGTATTTT,CASSDSGPTDTQYF
TRBJ1-2,TRBV7-8,.,.,TGTGCCAGCAGCCCCGGACAGAGTAACTATGGCTACACCTTC,CASSPGQSNYGYTF
TRBJ1-6,TRBV28,.,TRBD1,TGTGCCAGCTCCGGGACAGGGGGCGAAAATTCACCCCTCCACTTT,CASSGTGGENSPLHF
TRBJ1-5,TRBV28,.,.,TGTGCCAGCAGTATTAACAGGGATCAGCCCCAGCATTTT,CASSINRDQPQHF
TRBJ2-3,TRBV30,.,.,TGTGCCTGGAGCATACCTCCCGGTACGCAGTATTTT,CAWSIPPGTQYF
TRBJ1-2,TRBV19,.,.,TGTGCCACCCCCCACTCACTTTATGGCTACACCTTC,CATPHSLYGYTF
TRBJ2-7,TRBV28,.,.,TGTGCCAGCACCCCTGGGGGCGACTCCTACGAGCAGTACTTC,CASTPGGDSYEQYF
TRBJ1-6,TRBV28,.,TRBD1,TGTGCCAGCAGGGGGACAGGGAATTCACCCCTCCACTTT,CASRGTGNSPLHF
TRBJ2-7,TRBV24-1,.,TRBD2,TGTGCCACCAGTGAGTTTAGCGGGAGGACTCTCTACGAGCAGTACTTC,CATSEFSGRTLYEQYF
TRBJ2-7,TRBV6-6,.,TRBD1,TGTGCCAGCAGTTTCGACAGGGGGCTTTACGAGCAGTACTTC,CASSFDRGLYEQYF